By frequency in the sample, the clone carrying this T cell receptor beta chain is medium-sized (0.01 to 0.1%). The data were obtained in a study of immune characterization of retroperitoneal liposarcoma. One entry per CDR3 protein, called by TCRdb with MiXCR from the PCR reads. The table has under 11,000 distinct CDR3 sequences, around 30% seen once; the top ten hold 8.5%. Germline lookup yields CDR1 SGHTA and CDR2 FQGNSA. The length of the CDR3 is 15 residues. V was clipped by 2 bases and J by 10 bases; unmatched bases: 7. The rearrangement uses TRBV7-2 and TRBJ2-3, with 12 nucleotides matching TRBD2. Sequencing was carried out using tumor tissue. This TCR derives from a male donor with retroperitoneal liposarcoma. The CDR3 DNA is TGTGCCAGCAGCTTAAGGACTAGCGGGATGGTCCCGCAGTATTTT. Protein sequence: CASSLRTSGMVPQYF.